The clone carrying this T cell receptor beta chain was recorded only once. This entry is derived from a study of OX40 agonist ivuxolimab in advanced cancers. Clones were sequenced by immunoSEQ multiplex PCR, and TCRdb holds only the in-frame ones, with some missing. In the table there are over 15,000 clones, roughly 79% of which are singletons. Trimming removed 3 bases from V and 2 bases from J; junction bases left unmatched: 2. Germline CDR1 SGHDT, CDR2 YYEEEE. The CDR3 has 14 amino acids. Sample: CD4+ or CD8+ T cells sorted from blood, taken in a trial of the OX40 agonist ivuxolimab. The clonotype was recovered from an adult with an advanced solid tumor such as melanoma, head and neck, liver or kidney cancer. The chain employs TRBV5-6 and TRBJ2-7; the match to TRBD2 covers 10 bases. This chain's CDR3 is CASSSGTSAYEQYF. The CDR3 coding sequence is TGTGCCAGCAGCTCCGGGACTAGCGCCTACGAGCAGTACTTC.